The present T cell receptor beta chain was sequenced within a study of T cells in severe cutaneous drug reactions. Findings and caveats of the study: TRBV12-4 use rose strongly in carbamazepine-induced Stevens-Johnson syndrome or toxic epidermal necrolysis, averaging about 34% in blister cells and about 4.6% in PBMC. A public TCRbeta CDR3 appeared in all seven CBZ-SJS/TEN blister samples, averaging roughly 14%.

The donors had carbamazepine-induced Stevens-Johnson syndrome or toxic epidermal necrolysis. Roughly five Han Chinese and 6 or 7 European CBZ-SJS/TEN patients gave blood repertoires. TCR subtype-specific primers in iRepertoire multiplex PCR prepared libraries for bulk and single-cell sequencing. Reanalyzing the multiplex PCR reads, TCRdb keeps one entry per CDR3 protein, without DNA. This repertoire includes some 2,000 distinct CDR3 sequences. As regards this clonotype: What it binds is not known.

This CDR3 comprises 14 residues. Germline CDR1 reads SGHDT; CDR2 reads YYEEEE. The V call is TRBV5-6, the J call TRBJ1-5. The receptor was isolated from a human donor with Stevens-Johnson syndrome, a severe cutaneous drug reaction. The source material was PBMCs. CDR3 in amino acids: CASSLGHVGQPQHF.